This T cell receptor beta chain was recorded in a study of cytomegalovirus exposure and HLA in healthy donors. The study, taken as a whole, reports: Rarity held for most TCR sequences, but there were some public TCRs that occurred in many donors. Several top significant clusters appeared, in a later analysis, to be linked to common viral pathogens. The authors judged a highly shared variant cluster likely a sequencing artifact.

Comments on this clone: Antigen specificity is unknown.

Germline V gene lookup returns CDR1 MNHEY and CDR2 SMNVEV (reference sequence). The CDR3 is 15 amino acids. The V and J ends lost 8 bases and 7 bases, in that order; junction bases with no gene match: 14. The PCR contained 60 Vbeta and 13 Jbeta primers. Sequencing was performed with immunoSEQ multiplex PCR; in TCRdb, only in-frame clones are kept and a portion is missing. Of about 130,000 clones in the sample, over 50% were seen once. The chain carries TRBV27 and TRBJ2-1, with TRBD2 identical over 7 bases. This receptor was identified in a human donor in good health. Specimen: PBMCs. The CDR3: CASGPRWAGANEQFF. The CDR3 DNA sequence: TGTGCCAGCGGGCCGCGATGGGCGGGAGCTAATGAGCAGTTCTTC.